The rows below give T cell receptor beta chains drawn from one sample of a study of T-cell memory formation after mild COVID-19. A single record per CDR3 protein comes from TCRdb applying MiXCR to the 5' RACE reads. The sample records 200,000 to 250,000 distinct CDR3 sequences, around 9.1% being singletons. Sequencing was done on a sample of PBMCs or a T cell subset sorted from them (not recorded which). These receptors were collected from a young man who had mild COVID-19 (a few samples of this study predate the infection). Cell type and time point are not known. Both conserved end residues are part of each CDR3. The D gene is left open where the match is weak. Some rows mark clone size as missing; the rest say once, few, many or name a class of expanded clone.

cdr3_nt cdr3_aa clone_size j_call d_call v_call
TGCAGTGCCGTGCGGGACAGGGCTAGCACAGATACGCAGTATTTT CSAVRDRASTDTQYF few TRBJ2-3 TRBD1 TRBV20-1
TGTGCCAGCTCCCGTCTAGCGGTCCAAGAGACCCAGTACTTC CASSRLAVQETQYF - TRBJ2-5 TRBD2 TRBV18
TGCGCCAGCAGCCAAGGGGCAAGCCCTAATGAAAAACTGTTTTTT CASSQGASPNEKLFF many TRBJ1-4 - TRBV4-3
TGTGCCAGCAGCCAAGACCCAGGGAGGATTGGAAACACCATATATTTT CASSQDPGRIGNTIYF many TRBJ1-3 - TRBV14
TGTGCCAGCCAACAACAGGGGCCCTACGAGCAGTACTTC CASQQQGPYEQYF few TRBJ2-7 TRBD1 TRBV18
TGTGCCAGCAGTTTACGACTAGCGGGCTCCTACGAGCAGTACTTC CASSLRLAGSYEQYF - TRBJ2-7 TRBD2 TRBV12-3/TRBV12-4
TGTGCCATCGGTAGGACTAGCGGGGTGGAAGAGACCCAGTACTTC CAIGRTSGVEETQYF few TRBJ2-5 TRBD2 TRBV10-3
TGTGCCAGCAGTCCCTTTTCTGGCACAGATACGCAGTATTTT CASSPFSGTDTQYF few TRBJ2-3 - TRBV7-2
TGTGCCAGCAGTTCGGCTCGCTCCTACAATGAGCAGTTCTTC CASSSARSYNEQFF - TRBJ2-1 - TRBV6-5
TGCGCCAGCAGCCAAGAAGCTGCTACAGGGGGCATGGATACGCAGTATTTT CASSQEAATGGMDTQYF - TRBJ2-3 TRBD1 TRBV4-3
TGTGCCAGCAGCTTACTTTACAGGACAGGGGGTAGGGACTATGGCTACACCTTC CASSLLYRTGGRDYGYTF few TRBJ1-2 TRBD1 TRBV11-2
TGCGCCAGCAGCTTGGCCGCAGCGGGGGGGCCTGTCTACGAGCAGTACTTC CASSLAAAGGPVYEQYF - TRBJ2-7 TRBD2 TRBV5-1
TGTGCCAGCGCCGGTTACCGCACAGATACGCAGTATTTT CASAGYRTDTQYF - TRBJ2-3 - TRBV7-2
TGTGCCAGCTCTACTAGCTGGTCTGGAAACACCATATATTTT CASSTSWSGNTIYF - TRBJ1-3 - TRBV19
TGCGCCAGCAGCACACGGGAGGACACTGAAGCTTTCTTT CASSTREDTEAFF - TRBJ1-1 - TRBV10-2
TGTGCCAGCAGTCCTCTTGGGGTTGGTGAAAAACTGTTTTTT CASSPLGVGEKLFF - TRBJ1-4 - TRBV6-5
TGTGCCAGCAGCTTCCGCCGGGCGGGCCCCCAAGAGACCCAGTACTTC CASSFRRAGPQETQYF few TRBJ2-5 - TRBV7-2
TGCAGTGCTTTCCGGGGCGGGGGCCTGGGCGATACGCAGTATTTT CSAFRGGGLGDTQYF - TRBJ2-3 - TRBV20-1
TGTGCCAGCAGCTTCACCAGAGCGGGGGGTTCAGAGACCCAGTACTTC CASSFTRAGGSETQYF - TRBJ2-5 TRBD2 TRBV7-2
TGCGCCAGCAGCTTGGGGGCCATCCAAGAGACCCAGTACTTC CASSLGAIQETQYF few TRBJ2-5 - TRBV5-1
TGTGCCAGCAGGCAAACGGGACTCCCGTACTTC CASRQTGLPYF few TRBJ2-5 - TRBV7-3
TGCGCCAGCAGGGCCGGGACAGATTACGAGCAGTACTTC CASRAGTDYEQYF few TRBJ2-7 TRBD1 TRBV5-1
TGCAGCGTGACTTTGACAGGTATGAACACTGAAGCTTTCTTT CSVTLTGMNTEAFF - TRBJ1-1 - TRBV29-1
TGTGCCAGCCTAGCAGGACAGGGACCCTACGAGCAGTACTTC CASLAGQGPYEQYF many TRBJ2-7 TRBD1 TRBV12-3/TRBV12-4
TGTGCTAGTGGTTTGGTATCTGGAGGGAATGAGCAGTTCTTC CASGLVSGGNEQFF few TRBJ2-1 - TRBV12-5
TGTGCCAGCAGTTTACTCCGATCGCGACAGCCCAATAGCAATCAGCCCCAGCATTTT CASSLLRSRQPNSNQPQHF - TRBJ1-5 - TRBV12-3/TRBV12-4
TGCGCCAGCAGCACCGGGACGGGACTCTCTGGAAACACCATATATTTT CASSTGTGLSGNTIYF - TRBJ1-3 - TRBV5-1
TGTGCCAGCAGCCGATCTGGGGAGGATACGCAGTATTTT CASSRSGEDTQYF few TRBJ2-3 - TRBV11-2
TGCGCCAGCAGCTTGGATTCAGGGCTTAGCACAGATACGCAGTATTTT CASSLDSGLSTDTQYF - TRBJ2-3 - TRBV5-1
TGCAGCGTCCGAGCAGGCTCTGGGGCCAACGTCCTGACTTTC CSVRAGSGANVLTF few TRBJ2-6 - TRBV29-1